Listed below are T cell receptor beta chains from one sample, sequenced in a study of cytomegalovirus exposure and HLA in healthy donors. Assay used: immunoSEQ multiplex PCR; TCRdb lists only in-frame clones, some missing. The sample has 150,000 to 250,000 clones, roughly 85% seen once. The sequenced sample consisted of PBMCs. The receptors were gathered from a woman between 45 and 60 years old in good health and CMV-seronegative. Both conserved end residues are part of each CDR3.

>TRBV28|TRBJ1-1
CASRSTRQGGLGEAFF
>TRBV6-5|TRBJ1-1
CASSSRAEAFF
>TRBV27|TRBJ2-2
CASSTNRASDTGELFF
>TRBV7-6|TRBJ2-7
CASSLAQREAAEQYF
>TRBV5-1|TRBJ1-2
CASSSERGLRGYTF
>TRBV28|TRBJ2-3
CASSLYTVTTTDTQYF
>TRBV28|TRBJ2-7
CASRLTGSSYEQYF
>TRBV2|TRBJ1-1
CASTFLIAGTEAFF
>TRBV7-2|TRBJ2-5
CASSTRGIETQYF
>TRBV6-5|TRBJ1-1
CASSYSTGMGSEAFF
>TRBV5-1|TRBJ2-2
CASSSNRDRGKGTGELFF
>TRBV6-5|TRBJ2-1
CASSRSGSPYNEQFF
>TRBV7-2|TRBJ1-1
CASSLSSGTEAFF
>TRBV6-1|.
CASSAGSSYEQYF
>TRBV7-2|TRBJ2-6
CASRSGSGANVLTF
>TRBV18|TRBJ1-6
CASSLEFGTGDNSPLHF
>TRBV14|TRBJ1-1
CASSLRGGLTEAFF
>TRBV25-1|TRBJ1-2
CASSEYSGNGYTF